The T cell receptor beta chain under discussion was sequenced for a study of blood T cell repertoires in COVID-19. About the study: Sample material is recorded as cDNA or gDNA derived from T cells, B-cell-depleted T cells, or PBMCs.

CDR1 is SGHTS and CDR2 is YDEGEE in the germline V gene. Between the trimmed V and J ends, which lost 1 base and 8 bases, there was a span of 22 bases. The CDR3 is made up of 17 amino acids. Original analysis: For nucleated cells, counts were estimated from reference gene primer amplification. Only in-frame clones appear in the TCRdb table, and some are missing; sequencing was by immunoSEQ multiplex PCR. The V and J calls and the clone size are those of that table, but D and trimming were determined from the DNA. The sample holds about 52,000 clones, 85% to 90% seen once. Sequencing was done on a sample of peripheral blood. The chain has TRBV5-8 and TRBJ2-1, with TRBD1 as a possible D gene (6 bases). The TCR was taken from a man in his fifties or sixties with active COVID-19. CDR3 nucleotide sequence: TGTGCCAGCAGCTTGAATTGGGGGCGACTCGTTAAGGATGAGCAGTTCTTC. Translated, it gives CASSLNWGRLVKDEQFF.